The T cell receptor beta chain described here comes from a study of neoadjuvant anti-PD-1 for oral cavity cancer. Time point noted: after neoadjuvant nivolumab, at surgical resection. The germline V and J ends were trimmed by 7 bases and 2 bases, with 10 bases remaining between them. Germline V gene sequence: CDR1 GTSNPN, CDR2 SVGIG (reference sequence). The CDR3 spans 12 residues. Most tumor samples had 4.8 ug input DNA in two replicates. The method was immunoSEQ multiplex PCR; TCRdb's version includes in-frame clones alone and lacks a portion of them. The data contain more than 12,000 clones, about 34% of them seen just once; the ten biggest clones take up approximately 40%.

This specimen consisted of tumor tissue, obtained after nivolumab (anti-PD-1) treatment. This chain connects TRBV30 to TRBJ2-3, with D perhaps matching TRBD2 (5 bases). The sequence came from a person aged 35 to 85 with oral cavity squamous cell carcinoma. CDR3 DNA sequence: TGTGCCTCGAACCGGGACACAGATACGCAGTATTTT. It translates to CASNRDTDTQYF.